This TCR beta chain was profiled in a study of cytomegalovirus exposure and HLA in healthy donors. 60 Vbeta and 13 Jbeta primers were used in PCR. Assay: immunoSEQ multiplex PCR; the TCRdb copy retains only in-frame clones and omits some. The sample includes about 110,000 clones, 65% to 85% seen only once; the top ten take roughly 6.2%. Study findings and constraints: An analysis that was carried out later associated approximately 15,000 TCR beta sequences with HLA alleles at 0.05 false discovery rate. Rare sequences made up most TCRs, while some public TCRs were found in many donors. Presence/absence analysis assumed near-uniform sequencing depth across donors.

CDR3 length: 15 amino acids. Germline V lookup: CDR1 MNHNS, CDR2 SASEGT. Trimming removed 6 bases at V and 3 bases at J, with 15 bases between. On this clone itself: As yet, its antigen is unknown.

This sequence originates from a man aged 30 to 39 in good health and CMV-seropositive. This chain joins TRBV6-1 and TRBJ1-3; a weak D match, TRBD1 (6 bases). Sequenced material: PBMCs. The CDR3 sequence: CASSRTGQLGNTIYF. The CDR3 bases are TGTGCCAGCAGCAGAACAGGGCAGCTTGGAAACACCATATATTTT.